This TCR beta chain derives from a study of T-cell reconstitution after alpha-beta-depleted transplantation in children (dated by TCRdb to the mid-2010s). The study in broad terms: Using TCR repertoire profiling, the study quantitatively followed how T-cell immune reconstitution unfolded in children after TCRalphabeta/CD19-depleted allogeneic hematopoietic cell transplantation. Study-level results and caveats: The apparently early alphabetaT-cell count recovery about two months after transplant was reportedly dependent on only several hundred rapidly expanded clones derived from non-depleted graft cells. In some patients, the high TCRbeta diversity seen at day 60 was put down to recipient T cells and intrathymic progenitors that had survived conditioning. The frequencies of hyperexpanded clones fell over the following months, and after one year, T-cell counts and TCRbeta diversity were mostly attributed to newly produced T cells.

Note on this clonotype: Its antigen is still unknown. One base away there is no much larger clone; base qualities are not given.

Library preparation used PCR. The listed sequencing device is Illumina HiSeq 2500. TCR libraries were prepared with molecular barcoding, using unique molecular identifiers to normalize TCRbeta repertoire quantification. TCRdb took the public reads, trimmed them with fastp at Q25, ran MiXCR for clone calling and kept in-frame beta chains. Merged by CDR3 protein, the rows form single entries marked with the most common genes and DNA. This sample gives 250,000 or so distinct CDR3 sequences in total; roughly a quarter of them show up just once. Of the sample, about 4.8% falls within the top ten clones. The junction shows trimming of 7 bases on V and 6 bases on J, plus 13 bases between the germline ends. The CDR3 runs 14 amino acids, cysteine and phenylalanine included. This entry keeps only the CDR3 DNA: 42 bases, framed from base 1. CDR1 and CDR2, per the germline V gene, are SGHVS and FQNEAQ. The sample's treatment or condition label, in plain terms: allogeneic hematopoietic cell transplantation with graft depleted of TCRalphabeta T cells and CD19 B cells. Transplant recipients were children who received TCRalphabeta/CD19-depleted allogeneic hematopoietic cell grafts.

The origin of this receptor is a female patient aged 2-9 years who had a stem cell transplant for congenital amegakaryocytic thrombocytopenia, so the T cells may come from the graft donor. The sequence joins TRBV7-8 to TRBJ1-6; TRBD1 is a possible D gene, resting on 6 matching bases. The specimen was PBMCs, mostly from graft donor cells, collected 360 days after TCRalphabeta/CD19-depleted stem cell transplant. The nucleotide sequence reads TGTGCCAGCAAGAGGACAGACCCTAATTCACCCCTCCACTTT. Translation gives CASKRTDPNSPLHF. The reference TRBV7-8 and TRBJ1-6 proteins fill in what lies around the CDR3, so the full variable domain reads GAGVSQSPRYKVAKRGQDVALRCDPISGHVSLFWYQQALGQGPEFLTYFQNEAQLDKSGLPSDRFFAERPEGSVSTLKIQRTQQEDSAVYLCASKRTDPNSPLHFGNGTRLTVT.